The clone carrying this T cell receptor beta chain was detected only a few times. Its antigen is undetermined. Individual cDNA molecules received unique molecular identifiers during library preparation. TCRdb processed the 5' RACE reads anew with MiXCR; each CDR3 protein has one entry. Among some 66,000 distinct CDR3 sequences, roughly an eighth were seen once, and the ten largest hold approximately 5.2%. These data belong to a study of early T cells in non-severe SARS-CoV-2 infection. The wider study: Bulk RNA from unsorted whole blood was sequenced; chains were unpaired. Overall study results and limits: There was a bias toward anti-spike CD8 responses in VDJdb matching, which missed private and CD4 specificities.

V shed 3 bases, J shed 5 bases, and the junction held 18 bases outside the gene matches. This CDR3 is 20 amino acids long. CDR1 and CDR2 from the germline V gene are MNHEY and SMNVEV (reference sequence). The rearrangement joins TRBV27 to TRBJ2-1; 11 bases align to TRBD2. The clonotype comes from an adult who was a healthcare worker with PCR-confirmed SARS-CoV-2 infection or an uninfected control (not recorded which). The sample was whole blood. The CDR3 loop is CASSFRGGQLLAGGNNEQFF. Here the CDR3 DNA reads TGTGCCAGCAGTTTCCGCGGCGGCCAACTGCTAGCGGGGGGAAACAATGAGCAGTTCTTC.